A selection of T cell receptor beta chains follows, all from one sample in a study of Graves' ophthalmopathy and Graves' hyperthyroidism. Each CDR3 protein gets one entry after TCRdb re-called the multiplex PCR reads with MiXCR. Here the sample spans hundreds of thousands of distinct CDR3 sequences, about two fifths being singletons. The sequenced sample was peripheral blood. Receptors were obtained from an adult man with Graves' ophthalmopathy. Both conserved end residues are part of each CDR3. A D gene is named only where the DNA matches it firmly. For some rows the clone size is stated as once, few or many, or as a class when expanded; others skip it.

size,V,D,J,CDR3,DNA
NA,TRBV25-1,NA,TRBJ2-3,CASRAGDTQYF,TGTGCCAGCAGAGCAGGGGACACGCAGTATTTT
few,TRBV14,NA,TRBJ1-1,CASSLAGSATEAFF,TGTGCCAGCAGCCTAGCAGGGTCGGCCACTGAAGCTTTCTTT
many,TRBV7-9,TRBD1,TRBJ1-2,CASSEGQRNFYGYTF,TGTGCCAGCAGCGAGGGACAGAGGAACTTCTATGGCTACACCTTC
many,TRBV15,NA,TRBJ2-2,CATSATSFDGGGTGELFF,TGTGCCACCAGCGCTACCTCCTTCGATGGAGGGGGTACCGGGGAGCTGTTTTTT
many,TRBV10-3,TRBD1,TRBJ1-4,CAISESLVWTGGYEKLFF,TGTGCCATCAGTGAGTCTCTTGTTTGGACAGGGGGATACGAAAAACTGTTTTTT
NA,TRBV2,TRBD2,TRBJ2-7,CASLGTSGSYEQYF,TGTGCCAGCCTCGGGACTAGCGGGAGTTACGAGCAGTACTTC
many,TRBV12-3/TRBV12-4,NA,TRBJ1-1,CASRATTNVNTEAFF,TGTGCCAGCAGAGCCACTACGAATGTGAACACTGAAGCTTTCTTT
NA,TRBV11-1,TRBD2,TRBJ2-7,CASSSAGTSGYEQYF,TGTGCCAGCAGTTCAGCCGGGACTAGCGGTTACGAGCAGTACTTC
many,TRBV20-1,NA,TRBJ2-5,CSANPGGYGETQYF,TGCAGTGCTAACCCCGGGGGATATGGGGAGACCCAGTACTTC
many,TRBV6-5,NA,TRBJ1-1,CASSYSRVTFF,TGTGCCAGCAGTTATAGCAGGGTAACTTTCTTT
many,TRBV20-1,NA,TRBJ1-1,CSARRLDMNTEAFF,TGCAGTGCTCGCAGACTGGACATGAACACTGAAGCTTTCTTT
once,TRBV25-1,NA,TRBJ1-6,CASSQGKNSPLHF,TGTGCCAGCTCACAAGGAAAAAATTCACCCCTCCACTTT
NA,TRBV7-3,TRBD2,TRBJ2-5,CASLGLGDGETQYF,TGTGCCAGCCTGGGACTAGGTGACGGGGAGACCCAGTACTTC
NA,TRBV29-1,NA,TRBJ1-2,CSVAATFGYTF,TGCAGCGTTGCCGCGACATTCGGCTACACCTTC
NA,TRBV11-2,TRBD2,TRBJ2-5,CASSRTSGDETQYF,TGTGCCAGCAGCCGGACTAGCGGGGACGAGACCCAGTACTTC
few,TRBV11-2,TRBD2,TRBJ2-7,CASSSTIAGVSYEQYF,TGTGCCAGCAGCTCGACTATAGCGGGAGTCTCCTACGAGCAGTACTTC
NA,TRBV5-1,NA,TRBJ2-5,CASSLVAEWRETQYF,TGCGCCAGCAGCTTGGTTGCGGAATGGCGGGAGACCCAGTACTTC
NA,TRBV11-2,NA,TRBJ1-2,CASSLMGAGGNYGYTF,TGTGCCAGCAGCTTAATGGGTGCGGGGGGGAACTATGGCTACACCTTC
NA,TRBV7-2,NA,TRBJ1-2,CASSPQGAMFGYTF,TGTGCCAGCAGCCCACAGGGTGCAATGTTTGGCTACACCTTC
NA,TRBV10-3,TRBD2,TRBJ2-7,CAISTRAREGSEQYF,TGTGCCATCAGTACGAGGGCGCGGGAGGGCTCCGAGCAGTACTTC
few,TRBV5-6,NA,TRBJ1-4,CASSLVPGLHNEKLFF,TGTGCCAGCAGCTTGGTACCGGGACTGCATAATGAAAAACTGTTTTTT
few,TRBV19,NA,TRBJ2-3,CASSSTADTQYF,TGTGCCAGTAGTTCGACCGCAGATACGCAGTATTTT
many,TRBV24-1,NA,TRBJ1-2,CAASDSIRLYGYTF,TGTGCCGCCAGTGATTCCATCAGGCTCTATGGCTACACCTTC
NA,TRBV30,NA,TRBJ2-2,CAWSSGPDNTGELFF,TGTGCCTGGAGTTCCGGTCCGGATAACACCGGGGAGCTGTTTTTT
few,TRBV30,NA,TRBJ1-6,CAWGPRDKNSPLHF,TGTGCCTGGGGACCCCGGGACAAAAATTCACCCCTCCACTTT
NA,TRBV19,TRBD1,TRBJ2-6,CASTGTGFSSGANVLTF,TGTGCCAGTACGGGGACAGGGTTTTCGTCTGGGGCCAACGTCCTGACTTTC
NA,TRBV7-9,NA,TRBJ2-7,CASSPSGLISYEQYF,TGTGCCAGCAGCCCGTCCGGGCTGATCTCCTACGAGCAGTACTTC
few,TRBV11-2,TRBD2,TRBJ2-2,CASRHHRLAGVLWNTGELFF,TGTGCCAGCAGACACCACCGACTAGCGGGAGTCCTATGGAACACCGGGGAGCTGTTTTTT
many,TRBV14,NA,TRBJ2-7,CASSQSLSGEQYF,TGTGCCAGCAGCCAATCGCTCAGCGGCGAGCAGTACTTC
many,TRBV29-1,TRBD2,TRBJ2-3,CSVAGVRTDTQYF,TGCAGCGTAGCGGGAGTCAGGACAGATACGCAGTATTTT
NA,TRBV29-1,NA,TRBJ2-1,CSVEGGDWNEQFF,TGCAGCGTTGAGGGTGGGGATTGGAATGAGCAGTTCTTC
NA,TRBV10-3,NA,TRBJ1-1,CAISGGSRTEAFF,TGTGCCATCAGTGGGGGATCTCGGACTGAAGCTTTCTTT
few,TRBV19,NA,TRBJ1-2,CASSSSRPAEGYTF,TGTGCCAGTAGTTCTTCTCGCCCTGCGGAGGGCTACACCTTC
many,TRBV7-2,NA,TRBJ1-3,CASSPQRNTVYF,TGTGCCAGCAGCCCACAGCGAAACACCGTATATTTT
NA,TRBV5-1,NA,TRBJ2-7,CASGLRPSSYGQYF,TGCGCCAGTGGGTTAAGGCCGAGCTCCTACGGGCAGTACTTC
many,TRBV9,NA,TRBJ2-1,CASSVDYYNEQFF,TGTGCCAGCAGCGTAGACTACTACAATGAGCAGTTCTTC
many,TRBV7-8,TRBD2,TRBJ2-2,CASRPRLAGGLNTGELFF,TGTGCCAGCAGGCCGAGACTAGCGGGGGGGCTTAACACCGGGGAGCTGTTTTTT
many,TRBV7-9,TRBD1,TRBJ1-5,CASSLAGTGGGNQPQHF,TGTGCCAGCAGCTTGGCCGGGACAGGGGGCGGCAATCAGCCCCAGCATTTT
many,TRBV27,TRBD1,TRBJ2-5,CASSPRQGGETQYF,TGTGCCAGCAGTCCCAGACAGGGTGGAGAGACCCAGTACTTC
few,TRBV18,NA,TRBJ1-2,CASSPTDSNGYTF,TGTGCCAGCTCACCCACGGACAGTAATGGCTACACCTTC
NA,TRBV25-1,NA,TRBJ1-1,CASSELGGGRNTEAFF,TGTGCCAGCAGTGAATTGGGGGGAGGGAGGAACACTGAAGCTTTCTTT
many,TRBV5-1,TRBD1,TRBJ1-2,CASSLVAGGAGGYTF,TGCGCCAGCAGCTTGGTCGCAGGGGGCGCCGGTGGCTACACCTTC
many,TRBV2,NA,TRBJ1-3,CASATDSGNTIYF,TGTGCCAGTGCGACAGACTCTGGAAACACCATATATTTT
NA,TRBV5-5,NA,TRBJ2-5,CASSQDNRKETQYF,TGCGCCAGCAGCCAAGATAACAGAAAAGAGACCCAGTACTTC
NA,TRBV18,NA,TRBJ1-5,CASSPSTGQPQHF,TGTGCCAGCTCACCCTCCACGGGCCAGCCCCAGCATTTT
NA,TRBV5-8,TRBD1,TRBJ1-2,CASSPDPGQGYGYTF,TGTGCCAGCAGCCCGGATCCGGGACAGGGCTATGGCTACACCTTC
many,TRBV7-9,NA,TRBJ2-7,CASSLGGTTYEQYF,TGTGCCAGCAGCTTGGGGGGGACAACCTACGAGCAGTACTTC
NA,TRBV29-1,NA,TRBJ2-5,CSVSRGARTQYF,TGCAGCGTTTCCCGGGGGGCGAGGACCCAGTACTTC